This T cell receptor (beta chain) originates from a study of OX40 agonist ivuxolimab in advanced cancers. At the level of the study: Ivuxolimab was administered intravenously to patients at 0.01 to 10 mg/kg every 2 weeks. Aged 23 to 79 with a mean of approximately 57 years, they were around 85% male. The study's findings and limits: People who partly responded at 0.1-3.0 mg/kg had some of the least clonal expansion seen. Both CD4+ and CD8+ T cell populations in blood had undergone clonal expansion by week 6 at 0.1 to 3.0 mg/kg.

A remark on this clone: Antigen specificity is unknown. Mismatch with germline at one junction end may stem from a read error.

This CDR3 spans 11 amino acids. Germline V lookup: CDR1 SQVTM, CDR2 ANQGSEA. Sequencing used immunoSEQ multiplex PCR; TCRdb keeps in-frame clones, though not all of them. Of tens of thousands of clones in the sample, roughly 84% were seen once. The receptor's source is an adult with an advanced solid tumor such as melanoma, head and neck, liver or kidney cancer. V usage is TRBV29-1 and J usage is TRBJ2-1, with a tentative D call TRBD2 (6 bases). Sequences were derived from CD4+ or CD8+ T cells sorted from blood, sampled in a trial of the OX40 agonist ivuxolimab. CDR3 sequence (DNA): TGCAGCGTTGCCCCCTGGGCGGGAACGATCTTC. Its translation is CSVAPWAGTIF.